This entry lists 10 T cell receptor beta chains sequenced from one sample in a study of beta chain features in type 1 diabetes. The sequenced template was cDNA made from the entire isolated RNA. Sequencing was performed with immunoSEQ multiplex PCR; in TCRdb, only in-frame clones are kept and a portion is missing. The table has 200,000 to 250,000 clones, about a tenth seen once; the top ten hold 1% to 1.5%. Sequencing was done on a sample of central memory CD4+ T cells from blood. These receptors originate from a man between 18 and 29 years old in good health.

This clone was recorded a few times. The chain recombines TRBV7-2 with TRBJ2-4; tentatively, D is TRBD2 (5 bases). V dropped 2 bases and J dropped 5 bases, with 10 bases sitting between them. In germline, CDR1 is SGHTA, CDR2 FQGNSA. The length of the CDR3 is 14 residues. The CDR3: CASSLSGTQNIQYF. CDR3 nucleotides: TGTGCCAGCAGCTTAAGCGGAACGCAAAACATTCAGTACTTC.

The J gene is TRBJ2-2, the V gene TRBV30; possible D gene TRBD1, 5 bases. This CDR3 has 15 residues. The germline CDR1 and CDR2 sequences are GTSNPN and SVGIG (reference sequence). Between the trimmed V and J ends, which lost 3 bases and 4 bases, there was a span of 15 bases. CDR3 DNA sequence: TGTGCCTGGAGGATACTGGCGCAGGGCACCGGGGAGCTGTTTTTT. Protein: CAWRILAQGTGELFF.

This clone showed up just a few times. V gene TRBV4-2 combines with J gene TRBJ2-1; D unresolved. V was trimmed by 3 bases and J by 7 bases, leaving 19 bases between them. Germline CDR1 is LGHNA and CDR2 is YNFKEQ. The CDR3 runs 16 residues. DNA of the CDR3: TGTGCCAGCAGCCATACCTCGGCGGACCGAAGAAATGAGCAGTTCTTC. Translation gives CASSHTSADRRNEQFF.

This clone was recorded many times. V gene TRBV27 combines with J gene TRBJ2-1; 9 bases align to TRBD2. V gave up 0 bases and J gave up 10 bases; unmatched junction bases: 10. The CDR3 runs to 16 residues. The germline gives CDR1 MNHEY, CDR2 SMNVEV (reference sequence). The CDR3 DNA reads TGTGCCAGCAGTTTATCTTTCGCTGTTCTAGCGGGAGAGCAGTTCTTC. Translated: CASSLSFAVLAGEQFF.

This clone has a handful of counts. The V and J genes are TRBV2 and TRBJ1-2; 8 bases match TRBD1. This CDR3 comprises 14 residues. With 8 bases clipped from V and 6 bases from J, the junction kept 11 bases outside the gene matches. CDR1 is SNHLY and CDR2 is FYNNEI in the germline V gene. This chain's CDR3 is CASLRDRNLDGYTF. CDR3 in DNA: TGTGCCAGCCTCCGGGACAGGAACCTAGATGGCTACACCTTC. Complete variable domain (other parts from reference TRBV2 and TRBJ1-2): EPEVTQTPSHQVTQMGQEVILRCVPISNHLYFYWYRQILGQKVEFLVSFYNNEISEKSEIFDDQFSVERPDGSNFTLKIRSTKLEDSAMYFCASLRDRNLDGYTFGSGTRLTVV.

This clone was recorded a few times. This rearrangement joins TRBV4-1 to TRBJ2-1, with TRBD2 identical over 7 bases. The CDR3 runs 16 residues. Germline trimming cut 2 bases from V and 4 bases from J; bases unmatched to any gene: 8. Germline loops: CDR1 MGHRA, CDR2 YSYEKL. The CDR3 is CASSQFLTSSYNEQFF. The DNA for the CDR3 is TGCGCCAGCAGCCAATTCCTGACTAGCAGTTACAATGAGCAGTTCTTC.

J is TRBJ2-7 and V is TRBV30; 7 bases map to TRBD1. V trimming: 4 bases; J trimming: 6 bases; junction bases outside the gene matches: 15. Germline V gene sequence: CDR1 GTSNPN, CDR2 SVGIG (reference sequence). This CDR3 comprises 15 residues. Here the CDR3 reads CAWTKGGLRGGEQYF. In nucleotides, the CDR3 is TGTGCCTGGACCAAAGGGGGCCTGCGAGGAGGCGAGCAGTACTTC.

The sample holds many counts of this clone. V usage is TRBV28 and J usage is TRBJ2-7, with 7 bases lining up with TRBD1. Germline V gives CDR1 MDHEN, CDR2 SYDVKM. The CDR3 totals 14 residues. The V and J ends lost 11 bases and 1 base, in that order; junction bases with no gene match: 11. The CDR3 is CALPGQTISYEQYF. For the CDR3, the DNA is TGTGCCTTACCGGGACAGACTATATCCTACGAGCAGTACTTC.

This clone was found a few times. This sequence joins TRBV23-1 and TRBJ1-3; D uncertain. TRBV23-1 belongs to the ORF category, with a function that is uncertain. V was clipped by 0 bases and J by 0 bases, with 9 bases between them. This CDR3 region has 16 residues. DNA for the CDR3: TGCGCCAGCAGTCAATCGAGCAAGGGCTCTGGAAACACCATATATTTT. Protein product: CASSQSSKGSGNTIYF.

This clone was recorded a few times. The rearrangement links TRBV18 to TRBJ1-2; possibly TRBD1 for D (6 bases). Germline V CDR1 and CDR2: KGHSH, LQKENI. The CDR3 is 15 residues long. V lost 4 bases and J lost 4, with 16 bases in between. Written as DNA, the CDR3 is TGTGCCAGCTCACGACAGGAGGACGACGGCTATGGCTACACCTTC. This encodes CASSRQEDDGYGYTF.